This T cell receptor beta chain was documented in a study of identical twins. MiXCR, applied by TCRdb to the 5' RACE reads, yields one record per CDR3 protein. Of roughly 1.6 million distinct CDR3 sequences listed, 25% to 35% were seen once; the top ten hold about 0.27%. The CDR3 has 16 residues. The V gene is TRBV21-1, the J gene TRBJ2-5; the table's TRBD2 call for D was not verified on the DNA. TRBV21-1 is noted as a pseudogene. The sample comprised cord blood. The sequence derives from a newborn girl in good health. CDR3 in DNA: TGTGCCAGCAGCAATGGACTAGCGGGGGGCCGATCGACCCGGTACTTC. Translating it yields CASSNGLAGGRSTRYF.